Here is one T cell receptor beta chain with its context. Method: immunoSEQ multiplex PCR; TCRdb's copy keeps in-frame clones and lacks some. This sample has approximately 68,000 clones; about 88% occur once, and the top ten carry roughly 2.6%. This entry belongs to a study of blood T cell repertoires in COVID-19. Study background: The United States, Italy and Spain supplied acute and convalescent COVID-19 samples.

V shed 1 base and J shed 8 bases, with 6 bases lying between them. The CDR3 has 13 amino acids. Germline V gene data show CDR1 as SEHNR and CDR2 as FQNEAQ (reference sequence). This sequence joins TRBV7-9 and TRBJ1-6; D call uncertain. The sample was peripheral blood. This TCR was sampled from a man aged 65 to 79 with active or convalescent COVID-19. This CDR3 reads CASSLGRDSPLHF. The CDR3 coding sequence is TGTGCCAGCAGCTTAGGGAGGGATTCACCCCTCCACTTT.